The sample holds many counts of the clone carrying this TCR beta chain. As yet, its antigen is unknown. These data are taken from a study of identical twins. V was trimmed by 4 bases and J by 13 bases, leaving 22 bases between them. Germline V gives CDR1 LNHDA, CDR2 SQIVND (reference sequence). This CDR3 comprises 14 residues. Findings and limits, study-wide: Abundant cord blood beta clonotypes carried fewer insertions; memory repertoires showed none.

MiXCR was run by TCRdb on the 5' RACE reads, yielding one entry per CDR3 protein. In the table there are some 96,000 distinct CDR3 sequences, about 6.1% of which are singletons. Source material: memory T cells sorted from blood. The chain employs TRBV19 and TRBJ1-2, with D possibly matching TRBD1 (5 bases). The sequence came from a woman aged 50 to 60 in good health. The CDR3 region has the DNA TGTGCCAGTAGTAGCCGACAGCCATCACCCTTCCCCACCTTC. Translated, it gives CASSSRQPSPFPTF.